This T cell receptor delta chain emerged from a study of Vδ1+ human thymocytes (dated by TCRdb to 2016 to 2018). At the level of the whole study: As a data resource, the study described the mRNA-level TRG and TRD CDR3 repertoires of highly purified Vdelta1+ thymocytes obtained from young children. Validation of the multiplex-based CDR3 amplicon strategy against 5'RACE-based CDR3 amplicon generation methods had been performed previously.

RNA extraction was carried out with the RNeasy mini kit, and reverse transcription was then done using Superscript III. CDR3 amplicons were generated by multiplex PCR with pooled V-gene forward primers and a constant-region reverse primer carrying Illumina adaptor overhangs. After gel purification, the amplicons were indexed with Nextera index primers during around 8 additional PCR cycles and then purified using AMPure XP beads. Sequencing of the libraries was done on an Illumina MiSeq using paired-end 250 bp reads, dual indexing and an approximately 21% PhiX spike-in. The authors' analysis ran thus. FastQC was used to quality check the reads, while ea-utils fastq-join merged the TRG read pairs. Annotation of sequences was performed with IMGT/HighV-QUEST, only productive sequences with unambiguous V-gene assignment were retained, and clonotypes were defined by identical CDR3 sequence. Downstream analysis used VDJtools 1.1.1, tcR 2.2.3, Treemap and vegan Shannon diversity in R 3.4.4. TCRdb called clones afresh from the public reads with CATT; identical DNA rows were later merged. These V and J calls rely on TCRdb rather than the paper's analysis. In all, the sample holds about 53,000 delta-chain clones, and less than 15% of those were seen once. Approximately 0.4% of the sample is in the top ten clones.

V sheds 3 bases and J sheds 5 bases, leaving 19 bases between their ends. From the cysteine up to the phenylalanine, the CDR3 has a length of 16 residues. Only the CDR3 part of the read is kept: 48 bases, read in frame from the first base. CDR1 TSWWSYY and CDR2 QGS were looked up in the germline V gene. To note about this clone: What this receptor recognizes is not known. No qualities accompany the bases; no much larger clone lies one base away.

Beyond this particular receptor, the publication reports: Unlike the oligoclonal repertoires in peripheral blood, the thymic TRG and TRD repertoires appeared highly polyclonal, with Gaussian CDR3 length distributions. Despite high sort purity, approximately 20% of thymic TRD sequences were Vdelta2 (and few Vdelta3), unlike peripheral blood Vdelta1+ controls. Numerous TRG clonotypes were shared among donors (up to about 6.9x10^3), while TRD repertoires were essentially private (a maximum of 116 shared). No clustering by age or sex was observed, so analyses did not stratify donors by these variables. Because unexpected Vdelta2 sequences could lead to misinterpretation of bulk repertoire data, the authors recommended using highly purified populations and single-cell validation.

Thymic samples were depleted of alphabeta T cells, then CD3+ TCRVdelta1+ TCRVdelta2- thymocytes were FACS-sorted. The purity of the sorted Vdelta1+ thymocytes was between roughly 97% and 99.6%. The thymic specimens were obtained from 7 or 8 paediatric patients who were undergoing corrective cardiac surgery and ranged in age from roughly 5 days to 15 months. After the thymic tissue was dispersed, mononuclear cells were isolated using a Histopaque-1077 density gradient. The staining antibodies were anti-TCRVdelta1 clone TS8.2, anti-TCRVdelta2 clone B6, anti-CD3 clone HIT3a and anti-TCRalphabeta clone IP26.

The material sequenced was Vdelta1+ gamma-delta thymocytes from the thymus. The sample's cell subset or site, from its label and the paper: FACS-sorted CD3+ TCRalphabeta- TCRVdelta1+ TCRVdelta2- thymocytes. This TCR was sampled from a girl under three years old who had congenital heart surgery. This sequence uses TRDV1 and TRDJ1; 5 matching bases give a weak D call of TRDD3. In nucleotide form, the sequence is TGTGCTCTTGGGGACGTTGACAGTCGGGGGGTTGATAAACTCATCTTT. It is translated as CALGDVDSRGVDKLIF.